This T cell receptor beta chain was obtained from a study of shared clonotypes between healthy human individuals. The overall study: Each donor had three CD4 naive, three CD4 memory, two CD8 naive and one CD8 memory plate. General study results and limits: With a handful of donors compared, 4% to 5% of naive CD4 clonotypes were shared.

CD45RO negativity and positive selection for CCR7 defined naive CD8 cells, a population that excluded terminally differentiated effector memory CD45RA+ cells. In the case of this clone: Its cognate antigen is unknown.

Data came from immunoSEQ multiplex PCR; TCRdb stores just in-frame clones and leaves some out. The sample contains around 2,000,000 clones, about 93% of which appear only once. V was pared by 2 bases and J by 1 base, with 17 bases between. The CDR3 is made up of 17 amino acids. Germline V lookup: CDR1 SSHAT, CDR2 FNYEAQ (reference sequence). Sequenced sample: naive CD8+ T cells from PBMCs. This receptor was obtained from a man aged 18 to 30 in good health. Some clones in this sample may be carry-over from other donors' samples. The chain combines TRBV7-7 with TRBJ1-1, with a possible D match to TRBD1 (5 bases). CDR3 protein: CASSLRPPGTENTEAFF. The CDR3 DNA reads TGTGCCAGCAGCTTAAGACCCCCCGGGACCGAGAACACTGAAGCTTTCTTT.